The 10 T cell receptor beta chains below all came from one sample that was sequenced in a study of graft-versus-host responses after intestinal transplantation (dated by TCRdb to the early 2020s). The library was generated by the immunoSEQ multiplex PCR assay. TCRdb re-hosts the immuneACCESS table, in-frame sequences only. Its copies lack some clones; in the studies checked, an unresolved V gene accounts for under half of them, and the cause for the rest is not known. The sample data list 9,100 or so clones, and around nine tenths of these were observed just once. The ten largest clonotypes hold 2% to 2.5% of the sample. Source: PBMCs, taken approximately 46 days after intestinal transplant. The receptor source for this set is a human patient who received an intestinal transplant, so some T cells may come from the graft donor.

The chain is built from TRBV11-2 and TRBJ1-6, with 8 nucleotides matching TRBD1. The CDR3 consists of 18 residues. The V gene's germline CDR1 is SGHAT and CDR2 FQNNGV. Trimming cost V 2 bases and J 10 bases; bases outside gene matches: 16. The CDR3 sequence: CASSLKDIRTGLWSPLHF. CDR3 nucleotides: TGTGCCAGCAGCTTAAAAGATATCAGGACAGGGTTATGGTCACCCCTCCACTTT.

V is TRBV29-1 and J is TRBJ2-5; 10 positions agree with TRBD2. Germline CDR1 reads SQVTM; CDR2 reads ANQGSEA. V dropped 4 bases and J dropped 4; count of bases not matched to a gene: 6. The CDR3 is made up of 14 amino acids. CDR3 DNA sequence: TGCAGCGTTGTTATAGCGGGGGGAGGAGAGACCCAGTACTTC. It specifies CSVVIAGGGETQYF.

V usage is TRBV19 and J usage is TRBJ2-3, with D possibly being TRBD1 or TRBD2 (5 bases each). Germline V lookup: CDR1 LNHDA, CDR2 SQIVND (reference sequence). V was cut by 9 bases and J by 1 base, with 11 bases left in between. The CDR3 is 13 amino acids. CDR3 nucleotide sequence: TGTGCCAGCAGGGAGTTGGGCACAGATACGCAGTATTTT. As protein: CASRELGTDTQYF.

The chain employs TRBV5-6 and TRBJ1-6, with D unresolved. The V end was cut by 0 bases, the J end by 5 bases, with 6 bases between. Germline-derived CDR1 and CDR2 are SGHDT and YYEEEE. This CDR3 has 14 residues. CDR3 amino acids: CASSLDRNNSPLHF. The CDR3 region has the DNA TGTGCCAGCAGCTTGGACAGAAATAATTCACCCCTCCACTTT. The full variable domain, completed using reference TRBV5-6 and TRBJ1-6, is DAGVTQSPTHLIKTRGQQVTLRCSPKSGHDTVSWYQQALGQGPQFIFQYYEEEERQRGNFPDRFSGHQFPNYSSELNVNALLLGDSALYLCASSLDRNNSPLHFGNGTRLTVT.

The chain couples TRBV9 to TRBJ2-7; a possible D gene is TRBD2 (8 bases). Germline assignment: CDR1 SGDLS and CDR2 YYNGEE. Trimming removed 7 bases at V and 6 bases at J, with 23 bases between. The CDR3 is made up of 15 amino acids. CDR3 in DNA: TGTGCCAGCGGGCCGGGAGGGGGCTTTGGTGGCGAGCAGTACTTC. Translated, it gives CASGPGGGFGGEQYF.

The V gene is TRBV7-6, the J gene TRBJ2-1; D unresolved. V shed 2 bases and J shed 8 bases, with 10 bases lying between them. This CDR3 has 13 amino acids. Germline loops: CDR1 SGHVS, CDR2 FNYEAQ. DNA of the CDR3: TGTGCCAGCAGCTTAATCCAGCCTCATGAGCAGTTCTTC. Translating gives CASSLIQPHEQFF.

CDR3 sequence: CASSPPGVLNYGYTF. DNA for the CDR3: TGTGCCAGCAGCCCCCCCGGCGTCTTAAACTATGGCTACACCTTC. The chain uses TRBV7-2 and TRBJ1-2; no clear D. The CDR3 is 15 amino acids. Trimming cost V 5 bases and J 2 bases, with 15 bases left between them. CDR1 is SGHTA, CDR2 FQGNSA, per germline. Variable domain in full (rest from reference TRBV7-2 and TRBJ1-2): GAGVSQSPSNKVTEKGKDVELRCDPISGHTALYWYRQSLGQGLEFLIYFQGNSAPDKSGLPSDRFSAERTGGSVSTLTIQRTQQEDSAVYLCASSPPGVLNYGYTFGSGTRLTVV.

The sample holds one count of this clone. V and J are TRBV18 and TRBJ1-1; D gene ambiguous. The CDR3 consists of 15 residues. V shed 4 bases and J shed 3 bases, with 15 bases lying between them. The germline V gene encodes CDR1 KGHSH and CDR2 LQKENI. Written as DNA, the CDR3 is TGTGCCAGCTCACGAACTAGGCCCGGAGACACTGAAGCTTTCTTT. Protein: CASSRTRPGDTEAFF.

The CDR3 DNA is TGCGCCAGCAGCTTGGACAGGGGAGGTCAGCCCCAGCATTTT. Protein: CASSLDRGGQPQHF. V usage is TRBV5-1 and J usage is TRBJ1-5; the match to TRBD1 covers 7 bases. Per germline, CDR1 SGHRS and CDR2 YFSETQ. The ends lost 0 bases at V and 6 bases at J; junction bases unmatched: 3. The length of the CDR3 is 14 residues. Complete variable domain (other parts from reference TRBV5-1 and TRBJ1-5): KAGVTQTPRYLIKTRGQQVTLSCSPISGHRSVSWYQQTPGQGLQFLFEYFSETQRNKGNFPGRFSGRQFSNSRSEMNVSTLELGDSALYLCASSLDRGGQPQHFGDGTRLSIL.

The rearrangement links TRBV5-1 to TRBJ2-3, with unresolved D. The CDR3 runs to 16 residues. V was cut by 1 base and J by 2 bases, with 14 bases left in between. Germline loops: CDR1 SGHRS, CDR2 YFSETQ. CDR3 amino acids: CASSLSLNDLTDTQYF. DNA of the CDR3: TGCGCCAGCAGCTTGTCACTTAACGATCTCACAGATACGCAGTATTTT.